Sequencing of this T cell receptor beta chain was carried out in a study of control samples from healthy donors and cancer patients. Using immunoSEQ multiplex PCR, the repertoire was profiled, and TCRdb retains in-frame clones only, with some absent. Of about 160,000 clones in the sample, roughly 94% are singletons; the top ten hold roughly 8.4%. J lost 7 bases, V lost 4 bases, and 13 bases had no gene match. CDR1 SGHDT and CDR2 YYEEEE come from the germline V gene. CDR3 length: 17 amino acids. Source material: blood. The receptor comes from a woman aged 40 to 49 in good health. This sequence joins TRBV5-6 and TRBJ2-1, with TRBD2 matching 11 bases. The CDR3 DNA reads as TGTGCCAGCAGCCGTCCACCCGTAGCGGGGGGGCGTAATGAGCAGTTCTTC. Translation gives CASSRPPVAGGRNEQFF.